This entry is about one T cell receptor (beta chain). Antigen unknown. The data derive from a study of blood T cells in healthy people across ages. At least 7 million PBMCs were isolated per sample. Samples each yielded at least 5 micrograms of total RNA. A second PCR, run for about 7 to 11 cycles, used a sample-barcoded 5' primer plus a J-beta primer mix. One entry per CDR3 protein, called by TCRdb with MiXCR from the 5' RACE reads. The top ten hold about two fifths of the sample, which has around 690,000 distinct CDR3 sequences, around three fifths seen once. The CDR3 extends over 14 amino acids. The germline V gene has CDR1 WNHNN and CDR2 SYGVQD (reference sequence). V was shortened by 3 bases and J by 1 base, with 9 bases between the two germline ends. Study-level results: Unsorted PBMCs ruled out conclusive naive versus antigen-experienced comparison.

The source material was blood. The receptor's source is a man aged 60 to 69 in good health. V is TRBV10-1 and J is TRBJ2-5, with D possibly TRBD1 on 5 matching bases. CDR3 residues: CASSDGAAQETQYF. The DNA for the CDR3 is TGCGCCAGCAGTGATGGGGCAGCCCAAGAGACCCAGTACTTC.